These T cell receptor beta chains were read from a single sample in a study of CD4+ T cells in melanoma. Clones were sequenced by immunoSEQ multiplex PCR, and TCRdb holds only the in-frame ones, with some missing. The table has about 21,000 clones, over 75% seen once; the top ten hold 3.6%. Material for sequencing was cells from a culture (not recorded whether cultured in vitro). All receptors derive from a human donor with melanoma. Both conserved end residues are part of each CDR3. The D gene is left open where the match is weak. The size of a clone is reported for some rows only, either as once, few or many, or as a class for expanded clones.

length	D	J	size	V	CDR3	DNA
14	.	TRBJ2-3	.	TRBV30	CAWSHRESTDTQYF	TGTGCCTGGAGCCACAGGGAGAGCACAGATACGCAGTATTTT
15	TRBD1	TRBJ2-7	few	TRBV4-1	CASRGTGGRGYEQYF	TGCGCCAGCAGAGGGACAGGGGGACGAGGCTACGAGCAGTACTTC
15	.	TRBJ1-3	.	TRBV5-1	CASSLRGEGGNTIYF	TGCGCCAGCAGCTTGAGGGGGGAAGGTGGAAACACCATATATTTT
16	.	TRBJ2-6	.	TRBV18	CASSRQTTSGANVLTF	TGTGCCAGCTCACGGCAGACCACCTCTGGGGCCAACGTCCTGACTTTC
12	.	TRBJ1-2	.	TRBV5-5	CASSLLGYGYTF	TGTGCCAGCAGCTTGCTCGGCTATGGCTACACCTTC
17	.	TRBJ2-6	.	TRBV9	CASSAQMTGNGANVLTF	TGTGCCAGCAGCGCCCAAATGACAGGCAATGGGGCCAACGTCCTGACTTTC
13	.	TRBJ2-7	.	TRBV19	CASRFDLWGEQYF	TGTGCCAGTAGATTTGATTTATGGGGCGAGCAGTACTTC
14	.	TRBJ1-5	once	TRBV18	CASSPGGWDQPQHF	TGTGCCAGCTCACCGGGAGGGTGGGATCAGCCCCAGCATTTT
14	TRBD2	TRBJ2-1	.	TRBV6-1	CASTRTSGGLEQFF	TGTGCCAGCACTAGGACTAGCGGGGGACTAGAGCAGTTCTTC
15	.	TRBJ1-2	.	TRBV10-3	CAISTQGSGQYGYTF	TGTGCCATCAGTACGCAGGGGTCTGGGCAATATGGCTACACCTTC
14	.	TRBJ2-1	.	TRBV5-1	CASSVDIAYNEQFF	TGCGCCAGCTCAGTGGACATAGCCTACAATGAGCAGTTCTTC
15	.	TRBJ2-4	.	TRBV4-2	CASSQETGVKNIQYF	TGTGCCAGCAGCCAAGAGACGGGAGTCAAAAACATTCAGTACTTC
14	.	TRBJ2-2	.	TRBV19	CASSINTASGELFF	TGTGCCAGTAGTATAAACACAGCCTCCGGGGAGCTGTTTTTT
12	.	TRBJ2-7	.	TRBV6-1	CASRPQGYEQYF	TGTGCCAGCAGGCCACAGGGCTACGAGCAGTACTTC
16	TRBD2	TRBJ2-3	.	TRBV27	CASSPLSGGSGGTQYF	TGTGCCAGCAGTCCCCTTAGCGGGGGGTCCGGGGGGACGCAGTATTTT
14	.	TRBJ1-6	.	TRBV29-1	CSVGLGGHNSPLHF	TGCAGCGTTGGGCTCGGGGGGCACAATTCACCCCTCCACTTT
16	TRBD1	TRBJ1-2	few	TRBV9	CASSSQGAGKDYGYTF	TGTGCCAGCAGCTCCCAGGGGGCAGGGAAAGACTATGGCTACACCTTC
13	TRBD2	TRBJ2-1	few	TRBV7-9	CAGSGGAYNEQFF	TGTGCCGGTAGCGGGGGCGCTTACAATGAGCAGTTCTTC
15	TRBD2	TRBJ2-7	.	TRBV10-3	CAISGSSGSSYEQYF	TGTGCCATCAGTGGGTCGAGCGGGAGCTCCTACGAGCAGTACTTC
20	TRBD1	TRBJ1-5	.	TRBV5-1	CASSCLYRLTGIFRNQPQHF	TGCGCCAGCAGCTGCCTCTATCGTCTGACAGGGATATTCCGAAATCAGCCCCAGCATTTT
18	.	TRBJ1-2	.	TRBV4-1	CASSQNFQVNLASDGYTF	TGCGCCAGCAGCCAAAATTTTCAGGTAAATCTGGCGTCGGATGGCTACACCTTC
11	.	TRBJ1-1	few	TRBV20-1	CSVPLNTEAFF	TGCAGTGTCCCACTCAACACTGAAGCTTTCTTT
15	.	TRBJ1-1	.	TRBV5-1	CASSSKFQGGTEAFF	TGCGCCAGCAGCTCAAAGTTTCAAGGGGGCACTGAAGCTTTCTTT
15	.	TRBJ2-3	.	TRBV21-1	CASSKEHRHRDTQYF	TGTGCCAGCAGCAAAGAGCACAGGCACCGGGATACGCAGTATTTT
15	.	TRBJ2-3	.	TRBV11-2	CASSLGSGLQGTQYF	TGTGCCAGCAGCTTAGGTTCCGGGCTTCAAGGTACGCAGTATTTT
14	.	TRBJ2-7	.	TRBV2	CASSAPRRSYEQYF	TGTGCCAGCAGTGCCCCTCGGCGTTCCTACGAGCAGTACTTC
15	TRBD1	TRBJ1-5	.	TRBV6-1	CASSDRDRGLQPQHF	TGTGCCAGCAGTGACCGGGACAGGGGGCTTCAGCCCCAGCATTTT
16	TRBD1	TRBJ2-2	.	TRBV7-9	CASSTGTGFYTGELFF	TGTGCCAGCAGCACCGGGACAGGGTTTTACACCGGGGAGCTGTTTTTT